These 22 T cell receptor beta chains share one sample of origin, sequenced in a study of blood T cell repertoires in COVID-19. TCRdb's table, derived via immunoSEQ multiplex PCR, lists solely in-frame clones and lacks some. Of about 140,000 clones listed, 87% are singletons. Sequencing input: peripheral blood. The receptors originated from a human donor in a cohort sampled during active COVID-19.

Written as DNA, the CDR3 is TGTGCCAGCAGAACCCAGGGCCCCATCAACGAGCAGTACTTC. Protein product: CASRTQGPINEQYF. The chain couples TRBV27 to TRBJ2-7, with D tentatively TRBD1 (5 bases). The germline CDR1 and CDR2 sequences are MNHEY and SMNVEV (reference sequence). The V end lost 6 bases, the J end lost 5 bases, and 17 bases lay between the germline ends. The CDR3 is made up of 14 amino acids.

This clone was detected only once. This CDR3 is CASKSTGVGNEQYF. The DNA for the CDR3 is TGTGCCAGCAAAAGTACGGGGGTTGGGAACGAGCAGTACTTC. The chain joins TRBV5-4 to TRBJ2-7, with a tentative D call TRBD2 (6 bases). Per germline, CDR1 SGHNT and CDR2 YYREEE (reference sequence). The V gene lost 6 bases and the J gene lost 5 bases, with 18 bases spanning the gap. The CDR3 sequence is 14 residues long.

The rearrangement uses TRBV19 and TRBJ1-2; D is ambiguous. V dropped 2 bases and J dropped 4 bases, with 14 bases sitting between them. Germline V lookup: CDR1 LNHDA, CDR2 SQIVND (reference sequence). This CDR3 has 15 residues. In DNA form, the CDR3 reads TGTGCCAGTAGTATACGTCGGCAGGCGGGCTATGGCTACACCTTC. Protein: CASSIRRQAGYGYTF.

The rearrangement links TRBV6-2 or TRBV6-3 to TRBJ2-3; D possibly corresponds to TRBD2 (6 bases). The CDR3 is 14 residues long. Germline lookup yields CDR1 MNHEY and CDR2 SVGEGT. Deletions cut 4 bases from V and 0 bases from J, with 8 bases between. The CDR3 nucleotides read TGTGCCAGCAGTTTGGGACTCAGCACAGATACGCAGTATTTT. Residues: CASSLGLSTDTQYF.

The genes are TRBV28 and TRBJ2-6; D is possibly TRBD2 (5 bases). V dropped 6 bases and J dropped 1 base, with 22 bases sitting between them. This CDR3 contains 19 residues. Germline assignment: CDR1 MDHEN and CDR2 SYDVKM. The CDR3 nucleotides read TGTGCCAGCAGGACTACCCAGGCTCCCTTAGTGTCTGGGGCCAACGTCCTGACTTTC. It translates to CASRTTQAPLVSGANVLTF.

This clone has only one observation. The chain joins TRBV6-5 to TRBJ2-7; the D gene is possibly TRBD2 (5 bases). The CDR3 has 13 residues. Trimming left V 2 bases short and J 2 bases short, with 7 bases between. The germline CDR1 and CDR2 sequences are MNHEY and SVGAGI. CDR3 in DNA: TGTGCCAGCAGTTACCCGGGGACCTACGAGCAGTACTTC. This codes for CASSYPGTYEQYF.

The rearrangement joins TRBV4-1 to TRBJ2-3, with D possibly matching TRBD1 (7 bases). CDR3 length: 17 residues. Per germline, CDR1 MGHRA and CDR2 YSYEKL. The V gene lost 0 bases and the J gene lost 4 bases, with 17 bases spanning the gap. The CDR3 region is CASSQDSLGGGADTQYF. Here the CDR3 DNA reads TGCGCCAGCAGCCAAGACTCTTTAGGAGGGGGCGCAGATACGCAGTATTTT.

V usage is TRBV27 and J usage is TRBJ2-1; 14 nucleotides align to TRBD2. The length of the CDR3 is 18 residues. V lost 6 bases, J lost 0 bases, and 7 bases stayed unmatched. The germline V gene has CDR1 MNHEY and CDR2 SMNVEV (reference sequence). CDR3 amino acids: CASSPGLAGGNSYNEQFF. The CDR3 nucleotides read TGTGCCAGCAGCCCCGGACTAGCGGGGGGAAACTCCTACAATGAGCAGTTCTTC.

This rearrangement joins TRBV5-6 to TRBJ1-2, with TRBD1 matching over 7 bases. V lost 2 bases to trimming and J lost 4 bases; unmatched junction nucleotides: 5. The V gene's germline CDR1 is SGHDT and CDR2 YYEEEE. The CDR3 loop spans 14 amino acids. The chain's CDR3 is CASSFQGGGYGYTF. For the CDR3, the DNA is TGTGCCAGCAGCTTCCAAGGGGGCGGCTATGGCTACACCTTC.

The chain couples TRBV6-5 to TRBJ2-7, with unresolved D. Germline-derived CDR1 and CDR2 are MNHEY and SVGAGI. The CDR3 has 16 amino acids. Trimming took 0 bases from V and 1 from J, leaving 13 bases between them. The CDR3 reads CASSYSTPFDSYEQYF. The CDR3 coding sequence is TGTGCCAGCAGTTACTCGACACCGTTCGATTCCTACGAGCAGTACTTC.

The CDR3: CASSLRLTGNEKLFF. CDR3 coding DNA: TGTGCCAGCAGTTTACGTTTGACAGGAAATGAAAAACTGTTTTTT. This chain links TRBV28 with TRBJ1-4; D is perhaps TRBD1 (6 bases). CDR1 and CDR2 (germline): MDHEN, SYDVKM. The ends were cut back, 2 bases at V and 5 bases at J, with 12 bases in the middle. The CDR3 totals 15 residues.

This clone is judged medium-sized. CDR3 sequence reads: CASSKRGVPGELFF. CDR3 coding DNA: TGTGCCAGCAGCAAAAGGGGTGTACCCGGGGAGCTGTTTTTT. The chain employs TRBV21-1 and TRBJ2-2; no DNA check was done on the table's D call, TRBD1. TRBV21-1 counts as a pseudogene. The CDR3 spans 14 residues.

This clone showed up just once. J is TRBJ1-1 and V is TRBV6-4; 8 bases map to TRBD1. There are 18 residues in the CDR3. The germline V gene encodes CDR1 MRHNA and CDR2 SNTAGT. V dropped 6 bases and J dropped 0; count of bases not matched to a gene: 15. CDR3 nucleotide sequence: TGTGCCAGCAGCGAAAAGCCGGGGACAGGCGGGGTGAACACTGAAGCTTTCTTT. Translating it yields CASSEKPGTGGVNTEAFF.

As DNA, the CDR3 is TGTGCCAGCAGCCAAGACAGGTCCCTCGAGCAGTACTTC. Its protein product is CASSQDRSLEQYF. The V and J genes are TRBV3-1 (or the pseudogene TRBV3-2) and TRBJ2-7; no clear D. This CDR3 spans 13 amino acids. The ends were cut back, 0 bases at V and 6 bases at J, with 9 bases in the middle. Germline lookup yields CDR1 LGHDT and CDR2 YNNKEL (reference sequence).

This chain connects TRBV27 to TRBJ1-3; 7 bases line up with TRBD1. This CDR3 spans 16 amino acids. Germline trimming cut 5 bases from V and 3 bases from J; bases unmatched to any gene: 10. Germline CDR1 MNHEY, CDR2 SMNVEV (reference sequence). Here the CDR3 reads CASSDNRGLVGNTIYF. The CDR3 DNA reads TGTGCCAGCAGTGATAATAGGGGGCTGGTTGGAAACACCATATATTTT.

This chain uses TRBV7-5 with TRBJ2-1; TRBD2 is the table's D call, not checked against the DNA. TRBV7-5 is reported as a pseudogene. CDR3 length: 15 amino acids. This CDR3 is CVRSLAYSSYNEQFF. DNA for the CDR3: TGTGTCAGAAGCTTAGCGTATAGCTCCTACAATGAGCAGTTCTTC.

For the CDR3, the DNA is TGTGCCAGCAGTTACGCCACAGGGGTACCTTCACCCCTCCACTTT. Its translation is CASSYATGVPSPLHF. V usage is TRBV6-2 or TRBV6-3 and J usage is TRBJ1-6, with 7 bases matching TRBD1. Germline lookup yields CDR1 MNHEY and CDR2 SVGEGT. V dropped 2 bases and J dropped 9; count of bases not matched to a gene: 7. There are 15 residues in the CDR3.

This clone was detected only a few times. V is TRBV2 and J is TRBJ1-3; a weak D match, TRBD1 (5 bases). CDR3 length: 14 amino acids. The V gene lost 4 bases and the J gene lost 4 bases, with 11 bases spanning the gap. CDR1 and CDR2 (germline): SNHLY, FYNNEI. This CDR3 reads CASSGQLTGNTIYF. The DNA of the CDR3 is TGTGCCAGCAGTGGACAGCTTACCGGAAACACCATATATTTT.

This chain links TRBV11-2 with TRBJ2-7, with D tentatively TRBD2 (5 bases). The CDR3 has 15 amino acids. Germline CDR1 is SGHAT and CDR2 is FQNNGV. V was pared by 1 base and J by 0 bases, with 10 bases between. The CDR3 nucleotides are TGTGCCAGCAGCTTAGGGCCGGGGTACTCCTACGAGCAGTACTTC. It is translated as CASSLGPGYSYEQYF. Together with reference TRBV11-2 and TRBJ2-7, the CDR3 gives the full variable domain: EAGVAQSPRYKIIEKRQSVAFWCNPISGHATLYWYQQILGQGPKLLIQFQNNGVVDDSQLPKDRFSAERLKGVDSTLKIQPAKLEDSAVYLCASSLGPGYSYEQYFGPGTRLTVT.

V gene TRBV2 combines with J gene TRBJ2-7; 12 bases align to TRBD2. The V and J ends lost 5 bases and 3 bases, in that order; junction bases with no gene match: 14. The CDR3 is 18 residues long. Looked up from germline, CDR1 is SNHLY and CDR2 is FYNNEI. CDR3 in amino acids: CASSRNLAGGRRIYEQYF. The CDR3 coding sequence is TGTGCCAGCAGTCGGAATCTAGCGGGAGGGCGTAGAATCTACGAGCAGTACTTC.

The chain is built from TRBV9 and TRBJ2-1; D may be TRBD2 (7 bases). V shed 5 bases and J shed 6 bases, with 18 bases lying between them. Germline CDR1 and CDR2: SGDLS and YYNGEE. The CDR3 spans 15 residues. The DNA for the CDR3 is TGTGCCAGCAGTGTTAACGGGGGGCCCCGCAATGAGCAGTTCTTC. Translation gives CASSVNGGPRNEQFF.

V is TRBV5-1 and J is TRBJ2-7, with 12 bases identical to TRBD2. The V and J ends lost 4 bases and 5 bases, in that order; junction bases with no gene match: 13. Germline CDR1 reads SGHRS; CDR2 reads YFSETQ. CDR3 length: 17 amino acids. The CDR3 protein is CASSPARASGGANEQYF. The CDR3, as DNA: TGCGCCAGCAGCCCAGCCCGGGCTAGCGGGGGGGCCAACGAGCAGTACTTC.